The TCR beta chain described here comes from a study of blood T cell repertoires in COVID-19. Study background: PBMCs, B-cell-depleted T cells, or T cells were the source of the cDNA or gDNA that made up the material.

The germline V gene encodes CDR1 SQVTM and CDR2 ANQGSEA. Trimming took 4 bases from V and 5 from J; bases not matched to a gene: 5. The CDR3 runs to 12 residues. In the original processing: The authors estimated nucleated cell counts from reference gene primer amplification. Clones were sequenced by immunoSEQ multiplex PCR, and TCRdb holds only the in-frame ones, with some missing. V and J calls and clone size are those listed in that table; D and trimming were worked out from the DNA. The sample comprises roughly 300,000 clones, roughly 86% of which are singletons, and approximately 8.8% rests with the top ten.

The sequenced material came from peripheral blood. This clonotype was sampled from a man between 18 and 29 years old with active or convalescent COVID-19. The chain recombines TRBV29-1 with TRBJ2-7; 7 positions match TRBD1. The CDR3 reads CSVGQGANEQYF. CDR3 DNA: TGCAGCGTTGGACAGGGAGCGAACGAGCAGTACTTC.